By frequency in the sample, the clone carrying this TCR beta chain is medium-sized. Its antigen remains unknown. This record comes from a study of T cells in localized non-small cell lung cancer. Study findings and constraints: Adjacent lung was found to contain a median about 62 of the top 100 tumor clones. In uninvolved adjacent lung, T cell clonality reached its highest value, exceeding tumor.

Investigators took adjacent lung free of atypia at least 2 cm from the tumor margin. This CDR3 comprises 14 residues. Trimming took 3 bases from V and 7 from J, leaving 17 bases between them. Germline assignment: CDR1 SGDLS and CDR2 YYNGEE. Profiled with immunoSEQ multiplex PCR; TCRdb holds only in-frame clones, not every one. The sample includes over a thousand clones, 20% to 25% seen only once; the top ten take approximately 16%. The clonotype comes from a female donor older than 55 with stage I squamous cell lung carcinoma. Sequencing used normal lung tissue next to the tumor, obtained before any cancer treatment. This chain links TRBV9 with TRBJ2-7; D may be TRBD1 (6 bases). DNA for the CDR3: TGTGCCAGCAGCGCCGGGACAAGCGAAGTAGAGCAGTACTTC. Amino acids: CASSAGTSEVEQYF.